What follows describes a single TCR beta chain. The germline CDR1 and CDR2 sequences are MRHNA and SNTAGT. The V gene end was trimmed by 6 bases and the J gene end by 5 bases; junction bases not matched to a gene: 4. This CDR3 region has 14 residues. This table comes from immunoSEQ multiplex PCR, and its TCRdb copy is limited to in-frame clones, with some not included. The table has roughly 60,000 clones, about 90% seen once. This sample stems from a study of OX40 agonist ivuxolimab in advanced cancers. The starting material was CD4+ or CD8+ T cells sorted from blood, obtained in a trial of the OX40 agonist ivuxolimab. The chain recombines TRBV6-4 with TRBJ2-2; TRBD2 matches 9 bases. This clonotype was sampled from an adult with an advanced solid tumor such as melanoma, head and neck, liver or kidney cancer. CDR3 nucleotide sequence: TGTGCCAGCAGGCGGGAGGGCCGGACCGGGGAGCTGTTTTTT. Protein: CASRREGRTGELFF.